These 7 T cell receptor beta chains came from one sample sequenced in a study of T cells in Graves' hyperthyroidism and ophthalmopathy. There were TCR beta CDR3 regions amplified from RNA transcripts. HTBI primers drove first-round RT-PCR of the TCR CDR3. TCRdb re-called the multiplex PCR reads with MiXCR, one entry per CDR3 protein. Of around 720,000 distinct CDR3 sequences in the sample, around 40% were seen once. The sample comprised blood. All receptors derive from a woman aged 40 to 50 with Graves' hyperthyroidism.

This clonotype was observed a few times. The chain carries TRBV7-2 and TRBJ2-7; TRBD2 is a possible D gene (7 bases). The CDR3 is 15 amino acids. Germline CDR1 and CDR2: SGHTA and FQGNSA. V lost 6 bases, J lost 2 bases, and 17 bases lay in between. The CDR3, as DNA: TGTGCCAGCAGTCCATCTCCGGGGGGCCCCTACGAGCAGTACTTC. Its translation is CASSPSPGGPYEQYF. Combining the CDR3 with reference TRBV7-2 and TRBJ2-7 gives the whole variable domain GAGVSQSPSNKVTEKGKDVELRCDPISGHTALYWYRQSLGQGLEFLIYFQGNSAPDKSGLPSDRFSAERTGGSVSTLTIQRTQQEDSAVYLCASSPSPGGPYEQYFGPGTRLTVT.

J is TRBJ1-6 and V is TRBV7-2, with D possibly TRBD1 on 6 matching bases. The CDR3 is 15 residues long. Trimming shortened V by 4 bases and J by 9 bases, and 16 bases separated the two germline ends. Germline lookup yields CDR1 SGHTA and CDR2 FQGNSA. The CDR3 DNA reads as TGTGCCAGCAGCTCGACAGGAGGCTTCAGTTCACCCCTCCACTTT. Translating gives CASSSTGGFSSPLHF.

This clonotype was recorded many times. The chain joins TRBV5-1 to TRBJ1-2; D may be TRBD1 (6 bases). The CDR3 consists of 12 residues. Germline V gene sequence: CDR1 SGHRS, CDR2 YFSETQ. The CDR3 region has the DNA TGCGCTTCGGGTGAGGACAGCTATGGCTACACCTTC. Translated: CASGEDSYGYTF.

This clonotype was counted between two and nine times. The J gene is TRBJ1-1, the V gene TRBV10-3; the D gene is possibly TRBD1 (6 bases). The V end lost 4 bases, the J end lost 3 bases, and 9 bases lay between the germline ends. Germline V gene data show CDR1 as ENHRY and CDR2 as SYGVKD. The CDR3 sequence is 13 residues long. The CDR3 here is CAISGGGYTEAFF. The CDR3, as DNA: TGTGCCATCAGTGGAGGGGGGTACACTGAAGCTTTCTTT.

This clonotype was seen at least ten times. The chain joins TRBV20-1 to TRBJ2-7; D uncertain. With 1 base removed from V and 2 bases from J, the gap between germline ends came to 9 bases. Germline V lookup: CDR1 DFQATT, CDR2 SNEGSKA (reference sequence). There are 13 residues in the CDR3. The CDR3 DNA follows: TGCAGTGCTAGAGCATGGACCGCCTACGAGCAGTACTTC. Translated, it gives CSARAWTAYEQYF.

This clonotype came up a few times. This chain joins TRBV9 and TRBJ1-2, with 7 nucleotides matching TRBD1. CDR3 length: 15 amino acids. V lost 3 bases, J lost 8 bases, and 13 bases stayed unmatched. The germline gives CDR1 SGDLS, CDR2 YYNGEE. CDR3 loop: CASSESLTGTRGYTF. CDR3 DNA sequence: TGTGCCAGCAGCGAGAGCTTGACAGGGACTCGGGGCTACACCTTC.

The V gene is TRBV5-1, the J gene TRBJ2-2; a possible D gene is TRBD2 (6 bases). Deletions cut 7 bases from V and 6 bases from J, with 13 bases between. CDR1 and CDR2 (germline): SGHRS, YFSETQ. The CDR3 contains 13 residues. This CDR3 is CASGGGSPGELFF. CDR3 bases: TGCGCCAGCGGGGGAGGCTCCCCCGGGGAGCTGTTTTTT.